Shown below are 13 T cell receptor beta chains from a single sample sequenced in a study of cytomegalovirus exposure and HLA in healthy donors (TCRdb year 2017). The library was prepared using the immunoSEQ multiplex PCR assay. For the multiplex PCR, a mixture combining 60 forward primers for TCR Vbeta segments and 13 reverse primers for TCR Jbeta segments was used. The immuneACCESS repertoire file appears here via TCRdb, limited to in-frame rearrangements. These files lack a portion of the clones; in checked studies, under half of the deficit traces to unresolved V genes, and the cause of the others is not known. The sample includes approximately 160,000 clones, with 75% to 80% observed a single time. Of the sample, roughly 0.7% falls within the top ten clones. The specimen was PBMCs. These receptors originate from a male donor in good health and CMV-seronegative.

The chain employs TRBV19 and TRBJ2-4; 14 bases agree with TRBD2. After removal of 5 bases from V and 2 bases from J, the junction contained 11 bases not matched to a gene. Looked up from germline, CDR1 is LNHDA and CDR2 is SQIVND (reference sequence). The CDR3 is 19 amino acids. The DNA for the CDR3 is TGTGCCAGTAGTTTAAGACTAGCGGGGGGGCTTACAACCAAAAACATTCAGTACTTC. Amino acids: CASSLRLAGGLTTKNIQYF.

The chain is built from TRBV9 and TRBJ2-1, with 11 nucleotides matching TRBD2. The CDR3 is made up of 15 amino acids. Germline trimming cut 4 bases from V and 6 bases from J; bases unmatched to any gene: 6. CDR1 and CDR2 from the germline V gene are SGDLS and YYNGEE. The CDR3 nucleotides are TGTGCCAGCAGCTCCGGGACTAGCGGCCTCAATGAGCAGTTCTTC. Translating it yields CASSSGTSGLNEQFF.

A remark on this clone: Its ends do not fully match the called genes, so a read error is possible. The genes are TRBV7-9 and TRBJ1-1, with 8 bases lining up with TRBD1. CDR3 length: 13 amino acids. Germline V gene sequence: CDR1 SEHNR, CDR2 FQNEAQ (reference sequence). The CDR3 region has the DNA TGTTCCAGCAGCTACTCAGGGGGCCTAGAAGCTTTCTTT. Encoded protein: CSSSYSGGLEAFF.

The chain employs TRBV2 and TRBJ1-1; no firm D call. Deletions cut 6 bases from V and 2 bases from J, with 16 bases between. Germline CDR1 reads SNHLY; CDR2 reads FYNNEI. The CDR3 loop spans 15 amino acids. Here the CDR3 reads CASSRDGGFNTEAFF. The CDR3 region has the DNA TGTGCCAGCAGCCGGGATGGAGGGTTTAACACTGAAGCTTTCTTT.

The CDR3 reads CASSLRVAGSNEQFF. The CDR3 DNA reads as TGCGCCAGCAGCTTGAGGGTAGCGGGGTCGAATGAGCAGTTCTTC. The chain recombines TRBV5-1 with TRBJ2-1; 8 bases align to TRBD2. V shed 1 base and J 7 bases; nucleotides not matched to a gene: 7. The CDR3 contains 15 residues. Per the germline V gene, CDR1 is SGHRS and CDR2 is YFSETQ.

The chain employs TRBV19 and TRBJ1-3; 8 bases line up with TRBD1. J was trimmed by 3 bases and V by 6 bases; bases with no gene match: 1. The CDR3 covers 13 residues. CDR1 LNHDA and CDR2 SQIVND come from the germline V gene (reference sequence). CDR3: CASRGQDGNTIYF. CDR3 nucleotide sequence: TGTGCCAGTAGGGGACAGGATGGAAACACCATATATTTT.

This chain connects TRBV5-1 to TRBJ2-5; 9 nucleotides align to TRBD1. The end of the DNA is better explained by TRBJ2-7, so the J call may be wrong. The CDR3 extends over 14 amino acids. Germline-derived CDR1 and CDR2 are SGHRS and YFSETQ. The CDR3 is CASSTGTGFYEQYF. The CDR3 DNA follows: TGCGCCAGCAGCACCGGGACAGGGTTCTACGAGCAGTACTTC.

V and J are TRBV25-1 and TRBJ1-6, with D hard to call. The CDR3 runs to 15 residues. CDR1 and CDR2 from the germline V gene are MGHDK and SYGVNS. Trimming took 3 bases from V and 4 from J, leaving 10 bases between them. In DNA form, the CDR3 reads TGTGCCAGCAGTGATGCTGGAGCGTATAATTCACCCCTCCACTTT. It encodes CASSDAGAYNSPLHF.

The chain joins TRBV9 to TRBJ2-5; the D gene is possibly TRBD2 (5 bases). The assigned J gene may be wrong: the sequence end matches TRBJ2-7 better. This CDR3 comprises 14 residues. Germline CDR1 reads SGDLS; CDR2 reads YYNGEE. The CDR3 reads CASSPEDLNYEQYF. The CDR3 bases are TGTGCCAGCAGCCCGGAGGACCTGAACTACGAGCAGTACTTC.

V is TRBV10-2 and J is TRBJ1-2; 7 bases agree with TRBD1. Germline CDR1 reads WSHSY; CDR2 reads SAAADI. Losses at the gene ends were 4 bases for V and 2 bases for J; bases not matched to a gene: 10. The CDR3 length is 16 residues. CDR3: CASSASDRVANYGYTF. The CDR3 coding sequence is TGCGCCAGCAGTGCTTCAGACAGGGTAGCCAACTATGGCTACACCTTC.

The chain employs TRBV10-3 and TRBJ1-6; 7 positions match TRBD1. After removal of 6 bases from V and 6 bases from J, the junction contained 5 bases not matched to a gene. The V gene's germline CDR1 is ENHRY and CDR2 SYGVKD. The CDR3 has 14 amino acids. This CDR3 is CAISLGQPNSPLHF. Here the CDR3 DNA reads TGTGCCATCAGCCTGGGACAGCCTAATTCACCCCTCCACTTT.

This sequence joins TRBV11-1 and TRBJ2-7, with D possibly matching TRBD1 (6 bases). The CDR3 sequence is 14 residues long. Germline CDR1 SGHAT, CDR2 FQDESV (reference sequence). V was trimmed by 6 bases and J by 6 bases, leaving 18 bases between them. CDR3 sequence: CASSRRDTLVEQYF. CDR3 nucleotides: TGTGCCAGCAGTCGCCGGGACACCCTAGTCGAGCAGTACTTC.

V usage is TRBV4-1 and J usage is TRBJ1-4; 7 nucleotides agree with TRBD1. J lost 5 bases, V lost 0 bases, and 9 bases had no gene match. The CDR3 runs 17 residues. Germline CDR1 MGHRA, CDR2 YSYEKL. CDR3 sequence (DNA): TGCGCCAGCAGCCAAGATAAAACAGGGGCCGAGAATGAAAAACTGTTTTTT. It codes for CASSQDKTGAENEKLFF.